What follows are 28 T cell receptor beta chains derived from one specimen sequenced in a study of identical twins. TCRdb called the 5' RACE reads again in MiXCR, with one record for every CDR3 protein. The sample records fewer than 800,000 distinct CDR3 sequences, just over 7% being singletons. The data were also submitted as part of a second study, on yellow fever vaccine responses in identical twins.

The sample taken for sequencing was PBMCs. These receptors came from a woman in her late teens or twenties in good health.

This rearrangement joins TRBV3-1 to TRBJ2-3, with D unresolved. V lost 5 bases and J 0 bases, leaving 15 bases between the germline ends. This CDR3 has 16 residues. The germline gives CDR1 LGHDT, CDR2 YNNKEL (reference sequence). DNA of the CDR3: TGTGCCAGCAGCTCCAGTGTCACACAGAGCACAGATACGCAGTATTTT. Translating it yields CASSSSVTQSTDTQYF.

This chain uses TRBV27 with TRBJ2-2; possible D gene TRBD2, 5 bases. Germline V gene lookup returns CDR1 MNHEY and CDR2 SMNVEV (reference sequence). There are 14 residues in the CDR3. The V and J ends lost 4 bases and 7 bases respectively, with 13 bases between them. The CDR3 nucleotides are TGTGCCAGCAGTTCGGGGTCCTCTCTCGGGGAGCTGTTTTTT. Its protein is CASSSGSSLGELFF.

The chain has TRBV27 and TRBJ2-6; D possibly corresponds to TRBD2 (6 bases). V dropped 0 bases and J dropped 0 bases, with 9 bases sitting between them. CDR3 size: 17 residues. CDR1 is MNHEY, CDR2 SMNVEV, per germline (reference sequence). The DNA of the CDR3 is TGTGCCAGCAGTTTATCGGGGGGTAGCTCTGGGGCCAACGTCCTGACTTTC. This encodes CASSLSGGSSGANVLTF.

This clonotype has a count of ten or more. V gene TRBV5-1 combines with J gene TRBJ1-4, with 7 bases matching TRBD1. The ends lost 4 bases at V and 4 bases at J; junction bases unmatched: 7. The CDR3 is 15 amino acids. Germline CDR1 SGHRS, CDR2 YFSETQ. CDR3 sequence reads: CASSPTGWDNEKLFF. CDR3 DNA: TGCGCCAGCAGCCCGACAGGGTGGGATAATGAAAAACTGTTTTTT.

The CDR3 DNA sequence: TGTGCCAGCAGCTTATCAGGATTTGCGGTATATGAAAAACTGTTTTTT. Its translation: CASSLSGFAVYEKLFF. The chain has TRBV14 and TRBJ1-4; the D is unclear. Germline-derived CDR1 and CDR2 are SGHDN and FVKESK. Between the trimmed V and J ends, which lost 5 bases and 6 bases, there was a span of 19 bases. This CDR3 is 16 amino acids long.

The chain is built from TRBV6-4 and TRBJ1-1; unclear D gene. Germline lookup yields CDR1 MRHNA and CDR2 SNTAGT. V lost 0 bases and J 11 bases, leaving 16 bases between the germline ends. CDR3 length equals 14 residues. The CDR3 reads CASSDSAGLRRAFF. CDR3 DNA: TGTGCCAGCAGTGACTCGGCTGGGCTCCGTCGGGCTTTCTTT.

The chain combines TRBV3-1 with TRBJ2-2; 13 nucleotides agree with TRBD2. There are 19 residues in the CDR3. Germline CDR1 and CDR2: LGHDT and YNNKEL (reference sequence). With V trimmed by 0 bases and J by 0 bases, 4 bases remained unmatched. CDR3 DNA sequence: TGTGCCAGCAGCCAAGAAACTAGCGGGGGGGCCCCGAACACCGGGGAGCTGTTTTTT. It yields the protein CASSQETSGGAPNTGELFF.

The CDR3 DNA sequence: TGTGCCAGCAGTGATTCCCCCTACGAGCAGTACTTC. It encodes CASSDSPYEQYF. The J gene is TRBJ2-7, the V gene TRBV2; D remains unclear. CDR3 size: 12 residues. Between the trimmed V and J ends, which lost 3 bases and 2 bases, there was a span of 5 bases. Germline assignment: CDR1 SNHLY and CDR2 FYNNEI.

This clonotype was seen many times. The chain employs TRBV12-3 or TRBV12-4 and TRBJ1-6; D unclear. CDR3 size: 12 residues. The V and J ends lost 7 bases and 5 bases respectively, with 6 bases between them. The CDR3 nucleotides read TGTGCCAGCAACGAGAATAATTCACCCCTCCACTTT. The encoded protein is CASNENNSPLHF.

The gene calls are TRBV11-2 and TRBJ2-7; 7 bases map to TRBD2. V was pared by 3 bases and J by 3 bases, with 17 bases of the junction left unmatched. The germline V gene encodes CDR1 SGHAT and CDR2 FQNNGV. The CDR3 extends over 18 amino acids. The CDR3 DNA follows: TGTGCCAGCAGCTTTCCCCGGACTAGTTCGGGGAATGGCTACGAGCAGTACTTC. It translates to CASSFPRTSSGNGYEQYF.

The CDR3 here is CSVEDPVASGDLNEQFF. The CDR3 DNA reads as TGCAGCGTTGAAGATCCCGTGGCTAGCGGGGACCTTAATGAGCAGTTCTTC. The genes are TRBV29-1 and TRBJ2-1; 9 nucleotides line up with TRBD2. The CDR3 sequence is 17 residues long. In germline, CDR1 is SQVTM, CDR2 ANQGSEA. Trimming took 0 bases from V and 7 from J; bases not matched to a gene: 13.

The CDR3 loop is CASSQAGDGELFF. Here the CDR3 DNA reads TGCGCCAGCAGCCAAGCTGGAGACGGGGAACTGTTTTTT. V gene TRBV4-1 combines with J gene TRBJ1-4; D is undetermined. The germline V and J ends were trimmed by 1 base and 12 bases, with 12 bases remaining between them. The CDR3 is 13 residues long. Germline V CDR1 and CDR2: MGHRA, YSYEKL.

This clonotype appeared a few times. The chain couples TRBV20-1 to TRBJ2-7, with 7 bases identical to TRBD1. This CDR3 spans 14 amino acids. Per the germline V gene, CDR1 is DFQATT and CDR2 is SNEGSKA (reference sequence). Trimming removed 1 base from V and 5 bases from J; junction bases left unmatched: 8. The CDR3 loop reads CSARAPTGIDEQYF. The CDR3 nucleotides read TGCAGTGCTAGAGCCCCGACAGGGATTGACGAGCAGTACTTC.

The table lists this clonotype with a few counts. The chain combines TRBV11-2 with TRBJ1-1; 8 nucleotides match TRBD1. V shed 0 bases and J 4 bases; nucleotides not matched to a gene: 13. The CDR3 consists of 18 residues. Germline values: CDR1 SGHAT, CDR2 FQNNGV. The CDR3 DNA sequence: TGTGCCAGCAGCTTAGACCCTGGACAGGGAAGGGTGGGCACTGAAGCTTTCTTT. It specifies CASSLDPGQGRVGTEAFF.

This clonotype was detected ten times or more. The chain is built from TRBV12-3 or TRBV12-4 and TRBJ2-2, with 7 nucleotides matching TRBD1. The J segment lost 1 base and the V segment lost 5 bases, leaving 10 bases of the junction unmatched. The CDR3 covers 17 residues. The DNA of the CDR3 is TGTGCCAGCAGTCCAGCTCCCGGGACAGAGAACACCGGGGAGCTGTTTTTT. This sequence encodes CASSPAPGTENTGELFF.

This chain joins TRBV24-1 and TRBJ2-3; D tentatively reads TRBD1 or TRBD2 (5 bases each). The V gene's germline CDR1 is KGHDR and CDR2 SFDVKD. CDR3 length equals 12 residues. Trimming took 5 bases from V and 8 from J, leaving 10 bases between them. The CDR3 loop reads CATSGSGTTQYF. CDR3 sequence (DNA): TGTGCCACCAGTGGATCAGGGACTACGCAGTATTTT.

This clonotype was observed many times. The chain employs TRBV25-1 and TRBJ2-1; a possible D gene is TRBD1 (6 bases). CDR1 and CDR2 from the germline V gene are MGHDK and SYGVNS. The CDR3 is 15 residues long. Between the trimmed V and J ends, which lost 3 bases and 4 bases, there was a span of 13 bases. In DNA, the CDR3 is TGTGCCAGCAGTGAGCCCAGGGGCCAGTACAATGAGCAGTTCTTC. Protein product: CASSEPRGQYNEQFF.

The V and J genes are TRBV7-2 and TRBJ2-7; 7 nucleotides align to TRBD1. Germline lookup yields CDR1 SGHTA and CDR2 FQGNSA. This CDR3 contains 14 residues. V lost 5 bases to trimming and J lost 4 bases; unmatched junction nucleotides: 8. This chain's CDR3 is CASSLQGNTYEQYF. CDR3 DNA sequence: TGTGCCAGCAGCCTACAGGGGAATACATACGAGCAGTACTTC.

This clonotype showed up many times. The V call is TRBV21-1, the J call TRBJ1-6; the D call in the table, TRBD1, was not verified against the DNA. TRBV21-1 is listed as a pseudogene. The CDR3 has 15 amino acids. The CDR3 bases are TGTGCCAGCAGCAAAGCCCGGGAAAGGAATTCACCCCTCCACTTT. Its translation: CASSKARERNSPLHF.

This clonotype was counted between two and nine times. This rearrangement joins TRBV29-1 to TRBJ1-2; unclear D gene. The germline gives CDR1 SQVTM, CDR2 ANQGSEA. This CDR3 comprises 14 residues. Trimming took off 3 bases at V and 5 bases at J, with 16 bases between the two ends. The CDR3 coding sequence is TGCAGCGTTGAGGGCCAGGCCTCAAATTATGGCTACACCTTC. Encoded protein: CSVEGQASNYGYTF. The full variable domain, completed using reference TRBV29-1 and TRBJ1-2, is SAVISQKPSRDICQRGTSLTIQCQVDSQVTMMFWYRQQPGQSLTLIATANQGSEATYESGFVIDKFPISRPNLTFSTLTVSNMSPEDSSIYLCSVEGQASNYGYTFGSGTRLTVV.

This clonotype was seen ten or more times. V is TRBV11-2 and J is TRBJ2-3, with a weak D call TRBD2 (5 bases). Trimming left V 6 bases short and J 10 bases short, with 20 bases between. CDR1 and CDR2 (germline): SGHAT, FQNNGV. This CDR3 spans 14 amino acids. In nucleotides, the CDR3 is TGTGCCAGCAGGTCCCTAGCAGCTTCAAGAGCGCAGTATTTT. Translation: CASRSLAASRAQYF.

This clonotype has just one count. The chain uses TRBV6-1 and TRBJ1-5, with D unclear. In germline, CDR1 is MNHNS, CDR2 SASEGT. The ends were cut back, 1 base at V and 5 bases at J, with 9 bases in the middle. This CDR3 is 14 amino acids long. The CDR3 reads CASSEGSQYQPQHF. Here the CDR3 DNA reads TGTGCCAGCAGTGAAGGCAGCCAATATCAGCCCCAGCATTTT.

The V and J genes are TRBV7-2 and TRBJ2-7; no reliable D call. V lost 5 bases to trimming and J lost 3 bases, with 14 bases between them. Germline CDR1 SGHTA, CDR2 FQGNSA. The CDR3 is made up of 14 amino acids. In DNA form, the CDR3 reads TGTGCCAGCAGCCCCTTCGGGTCCCGCTACGAGCAGTACTTC. This translates into CASSPFGSRYEQYF.

This clonotype was picked up many times. The J gene is TRBJ1-5, the V gene TRBV12-3 or TRBV12-4, with D possibly matching TRBD1 (5 bases). The CDR3 length is 15 residues. V lost 8 bases, J lost 2 bases, and 16 bases lay in between. This CDR3 is CASGQSARGNQPQHF. DNA of the CDR3: TGTGCCAGCGGACAAAGTGCTCGGGGCAATCAGCCCCAGCATTTT.

This clonotype has more than one count but fewer than ten. The chain is built from TRBV20-1 and TRBJ2-1; 8 nucleotides line up with TRBD2. The trim removed 3 bases at V and 1 base at J, leaving 5 bases unmatched. The CDR3 is 15 residues long. CDR1 is DFQATT, CDR2 SNEGSKA, per germline (reference sequence). The CDR3 DNA sequence: TGCAGTGCTAGTGAGCGGGAGCTTTCCTACAATGAGCAGTTCTTC. It translates to CSASERELSYNEQFF.

This clonotype was counted ten times or more. V usage is TRBV29-1 and J usage is TRBJ2-1, with 13 bases fitting TRBD2. The CDR3 sequence is 14 residues long. CDR1 is SQVTM, CDR2 ANQGSEA, per germline. The V gene end was trimmed by 6 bases and the J gene end by 10 bases; junction bases not matched to a gene: 9. The CDR3 reads CSVSTSGRAQEQFF. The CDR3, as DNA: TGCAGCGTCTCAACTAGCGGGAGGGCCCAGGAGCAGTTCTTC.

The V and J genes are TRBV12-3 or TRBV12-4 and TRBJ2-1; D possibly corresponds to TRBD2 (6 bases). This CDR3 is built from 15 residues. Trimming shortened V by 5 bases and J by 8 bases, and 19 bases separated the two germline ends. The DNA of the CDR3 is TGTGCCAGCAGTCCCCGACCGGGGGTAGGGGATGAGCAGTTCTTC. Translation gives CASSPRPGVGDEQFF.

The J gene is TRBJ2-3, the V gene TRBV4-1, with 8 bases fitting TRBD2. CDR3 length equals 14 residues. The germline V gene has CDR1 MGHRA and CDR2 YSYEKL. Losses at the gene ends were 8 bases for V and 4 bases for J; bases not matched to a gene: 8. CDR3 amino acids: CASQRGGMADTQYF. The CDR3 DNA reads as TGCGCCAGCCAACGCGGGGGGATGGCAGATACGCAGTATTTT.